This T cell receptor (beta chain) is from a study of Tregs in tolerant kidney transplant recipients. Whole-study results and caveats: Biological reproducibility was not directly addressed in this study. The most relevant donor-specific Treg TCRbeta repertoire apparently came from expansion with activated donor B cells. The small number of patients limits these findings pending further validation.

CD4+CD25+CD127- Tregs, CD4+CD25- non-Tregs, CD4 and CD8 cells were sorted. A remark on this clone: Its antigen is still unknown.

Libraries were prepared by immunoSEQ multiplex PCR; TCRdb keeps only in-frame clonotypes and omits some of them. This sample has about 56,000 clones; about 83% occur once, and the top ten carry around 5.5%. Germline V gene data show CDR1 as SGHTA and CDR2 as FQGTGA. Unmatched junction bases numbered 10, after V lost 2 bases and J lost 5 bases. The length of the CDR3 is 16 residues. The chain couples TRBV7-3 to TRBJ2-5; 8 bases align to TRBD1. This TCR came from a human donor in good health. Sequenced: CD4+ T cells from blood. CDR3 in DNA: TGTGCCAGCAGCTTAGGGGGGACAGGCCTCCCGGAGACCCAGTACTTC. Amino acid sequence: CASSLGGTGLPETQYF. The full variable domain, with the rest looked up from reference TRBV7-3 and TRBJ2-5, is GAGVSQTPSNKVTEKGKYVELRCDPISGHTALYWYRQSLGQGPEFLIYFQGTGAADDSGLPNDRFFAVRPEGSVSTLKIQRTERGDSAVYLCASSLGGTGLPETQYFGPGTRLLVL.